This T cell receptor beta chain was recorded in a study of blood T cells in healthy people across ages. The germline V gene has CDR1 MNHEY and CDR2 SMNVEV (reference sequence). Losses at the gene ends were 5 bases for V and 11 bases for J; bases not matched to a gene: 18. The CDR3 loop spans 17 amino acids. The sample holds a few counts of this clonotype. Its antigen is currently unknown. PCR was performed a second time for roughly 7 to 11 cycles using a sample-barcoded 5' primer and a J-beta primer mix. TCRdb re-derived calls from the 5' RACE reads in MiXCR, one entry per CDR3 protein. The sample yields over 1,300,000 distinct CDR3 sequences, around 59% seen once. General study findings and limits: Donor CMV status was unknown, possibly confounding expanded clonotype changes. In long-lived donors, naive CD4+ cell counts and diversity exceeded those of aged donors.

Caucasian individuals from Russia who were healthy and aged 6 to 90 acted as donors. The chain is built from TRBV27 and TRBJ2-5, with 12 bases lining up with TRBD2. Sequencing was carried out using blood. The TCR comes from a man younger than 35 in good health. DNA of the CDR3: TGTGCCAGCAGTCATACTAGCGGGAGGCCACCCCGCAGAGAGCAGTACTTC. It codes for CASSHTSGRPPRREQYF.